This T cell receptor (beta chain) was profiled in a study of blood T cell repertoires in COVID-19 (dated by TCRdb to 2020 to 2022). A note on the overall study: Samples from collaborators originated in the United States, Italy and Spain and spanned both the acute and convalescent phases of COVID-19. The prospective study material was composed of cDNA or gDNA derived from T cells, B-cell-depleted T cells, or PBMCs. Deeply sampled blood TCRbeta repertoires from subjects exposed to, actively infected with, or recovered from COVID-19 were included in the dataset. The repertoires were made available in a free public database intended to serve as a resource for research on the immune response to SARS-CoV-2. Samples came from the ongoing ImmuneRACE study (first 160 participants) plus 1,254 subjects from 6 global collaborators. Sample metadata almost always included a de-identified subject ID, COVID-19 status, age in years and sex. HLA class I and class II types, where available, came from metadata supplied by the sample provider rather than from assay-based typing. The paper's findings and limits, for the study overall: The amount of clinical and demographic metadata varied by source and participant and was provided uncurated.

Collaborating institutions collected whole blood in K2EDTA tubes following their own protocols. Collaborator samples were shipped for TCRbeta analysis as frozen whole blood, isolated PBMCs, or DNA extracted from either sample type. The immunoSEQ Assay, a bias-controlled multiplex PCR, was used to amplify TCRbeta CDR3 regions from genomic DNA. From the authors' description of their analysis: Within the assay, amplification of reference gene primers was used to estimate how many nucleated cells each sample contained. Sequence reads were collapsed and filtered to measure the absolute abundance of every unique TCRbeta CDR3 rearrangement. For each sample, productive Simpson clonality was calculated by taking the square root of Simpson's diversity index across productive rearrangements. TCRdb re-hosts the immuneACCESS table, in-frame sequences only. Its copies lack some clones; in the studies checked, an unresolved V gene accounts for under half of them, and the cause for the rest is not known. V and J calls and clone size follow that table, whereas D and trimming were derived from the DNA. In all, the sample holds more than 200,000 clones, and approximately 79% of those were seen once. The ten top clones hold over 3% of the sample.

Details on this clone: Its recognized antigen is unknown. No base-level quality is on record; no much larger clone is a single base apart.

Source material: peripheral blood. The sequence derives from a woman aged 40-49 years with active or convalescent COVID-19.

DNA sequence: TGTGCCAGCTCCCGGTCGGGTTGGACACGTTCCTCTGGGGCCAACGTCCTGACTTTC. It encodes CASSRSGWTRSSGANVLTF. This receptor chain uses TRBV18 and TRBJ2-6, and TRBD1 may be the D gene, going by 5 matching bases. The V end loses 6 bases and the J end loses 0 bases, and a stretch of 21 bases separates them. CDR1 and CDR2 (KGHSH, LQKENI) derive from the germline V gene. Including the terminal cysteine and phenylalanine, the CDR3 comprises 19 residues. The kept DNA is CDR3 alone, 57 bases in frame from the first base. The variable domain in full, with residues beyond the CDR3 obtained from the reference TRBV18 and TRBJ2-6 genes, is NAGVMQNPRHLVRRRGQEARLRCSPMKGHSHVYWYRQLPEEGLKFMVYLQKENIIDESGMPKERFSAEFPKEGPSILRIQQVVRGDSAAYFCASSRSGWTRSSGANVLTFGAGSRLTVL.